This paragraph reports one T cell receptor (beta chain). The antigen is unknown. This entry belongs to a study of T-cell memory formation after mild COVID-19. Study results and caveats: That cross-reactive memory joined was suggested by some responding clones appearing in pre-infection memory. Later expanders leaned toward CD4+, whereas clones contracting from day 15 to 85 were balanced CD4/CD8.

TCR alpha and TCR beta cDNA libraries with sample barcodes and UMIs came from 5'RACE using constant-segment primers. TCRdb redid the calling of the 5' RACE reads with MiXCR, one entry per CDR3 protein. The sample holds 190,000 or so distinct CDR3 sequences, about a fifth seen once. This clonotype originated in an adult woman who had mild COVID-19 (a few samples of this study predate the infection). Cell type and time point are not known. The sequencing input was PBMCs or a T cell subset sorted from them (not recorded which).

Here the CDR3 DNA reads TGTGCCAGCAGCACGCGGGACGGATCCTACAATGAGCAGTTCTTC. Translation gives CASSTRDGSYNEQFF. The V call is TRBV12-3 or TRBV12-4, the J call TRBJ2-1; D is possibly TRBD2 (6 bases). The CDR3 is made up of 15 amino acids. V lost 6 bases to trimming and J lost 1 base, with 13 bases between them.